This T cell receptor (beta chain) was observed in a study of T cells after posttransplantation cyclophosphamide (dated by TCRdb to about 2016). Turning to the overall study: Using TRB sequencing, the study followed how the T cell repertoire rebuilt after myeloablative bone marrow transplantation with posttransplantation cyclophosphamide given as GVHD prophylaxis. Because TRA and TRB clonality correlated tightly in roughly nine samples, the subsequent TCR analyses were limited to TRB only. Antigen receptor sequencing covered samples from 35 to 40 PTCy-treated patients and 16 of their related bone marrow donors. Public TRB sequences were queried against a database of over 3,500 sequences associated with responses to pathogens, tumor antigens, self-antigens and alloantigens. Blood from all 35 or so PTCy patients with 1-year posttransplant specimens was subjected to TRB sequencing. TRB sequencing was also done on up to 3 additional blood samples from 2 to 5.2 years after transplant in 3 patients, and on pretransplant blood from several patients. Broad study findings and their caveats: Across the roughly 48 patients, TRB clonality was highly associated with recipient CMV seropositivity and CMV reactivation, and diversity with PTCy was similar to that in the CNI/methotrexate controls. At 1-2 months, donor-recipient similarity was low but rose over the first year, and the later blood repertoires were often dominated by donor CD8+ memory clones. The TRB repertoires of T cells infiltrating skin or GI tract showed only limited overlap with the TRB repertoires of T cells in blood.

What this sample's treatment or condition label stands for: high-dose cyclophosphamide on days +3 and +4 as single-agent GVHD prophylaxis. For conditioning, the PTCy patients got busulfan and fludarabine, then a related or unrelated marrow graft, followed by cyclophosphamide on days +3 and +4. The PTCy-treated patients were enrolled in a prospective multi-institutional clinical trial. Mononuclear cells from peripheral blood and bone marrow were separated by Ficoll-Hypaque density centrifugation and then cryopreserved. CD4+ and CD8+ T cells, including naive and memory subsets, were sorted by FACS using a FACSAria II. Concerning this clone: It has no known antigen specificity. No per-base quality is available; no much larger clone lies one base away.

TRB sequencing used genomic DNA with the immunoSEQ assay at survey resolution or the hsTCRB kit. On the authors' methods: Initial read processing used immunoSEQ software, and repertoire analyses used the LymphoSeq R package. Clonality was calculated as 1 minus normalized Shannon entropy, and the Gini coefficient was also calculated for each TRB dataset. Phenotypes of unsorted samples were inferred by mapping TRB sequences from sorted subsets of the recipient or donor onto unsorted samples of the same recipient. Drawn from immuneACCESS, this table holds only the in-frame rearrangements with V and J called that TCRdb kept. Clones are partly lost; checked studies trace under half to an unresolved V gene and leave the rest unexplained. Clone size and the V and J calls come from that table; the DNA yielded D and trimming. In all, the sample holds around 17,000 clones, and roughly 73% of those were seen once. The top ten hold around a third of the sample.

Sequenced material: CD8+ T cells sorted from PBMCs, taken approximately 2,000 days after a stem cell transplant with posttransplant cyclophosphamide. The TCR originated in a female patient aged 35-55 years who received an allogeneic stem cell transplant from a related donor, was CMV-positive, and had no GVHD. Some T cells seen after a transplant may have their origin in the graft donor.

In nucleotides, the sequence is TGTGCCAGCAGCACAATTCAGGGGTTCGTACGGAGCTACACCTTC. Translated, it gives CASSTIQGFVRSYTF. Recombination connected TRBV28 to TRBJ1-2; the best D guess is TRBD1, with 6 bases matching. Spanning cysteine to phenylalanine, the CDR3 consists of 15 amino acids. The retained sequence is limited to the CDR3, 45 bases, with the frame set at the first base. The V and J ends are trimmed by 6 bases and 9 bases, leaving 23 bases between them. The germline V gene specifies MDHEN as CDR1 and SYDVKM as CDR2.